These 23 T cell receptor beta chains were sequenced from one sample in a study of tumor-infiltrating lymphocytes in primary liver carcinoma. Reverse transcription of approximately 500 ng total RNA with a constant-region primer produced TCR beta cDNA. Three-round nested multiplex PCR performed with slightly modified ARM-PCR produced the TCR beta libraries. In the first two PCR rounds, TRBV1-TRBV30 forward primers were paired with a C-beta reverse primer, and each round lasted around 10 cycles. Via MiXCR, TCRdb re-called the multiplex PCR reads, giving one row per CDR3 protein. The sample gives about 35,000 distinct CDR3 sequences, roughly 70% of which show up once; around 15% is in the top ten. The source material, roughly 20-31 mg of unsorted bulk tissue, was used to co-extract RNA and DNA. Sequencing was performed on liver tumor tissue from sampling region 4. The sample's subset: tumor region T4, right-lateral pole. These receptor sequences come from a man aged 40-49 years with primary liver carcinoma and hepatitis B virus infection.

The sample holds one count of this clonotype. The chain couples TRBV11-2 to TRBJ2-7; D possibly corresponds to TRBD2 (5 bases). The CDR3 has 13 amino acids. The V end lost 5 bases, the J end lost 5 bases, and 13 bases lay between the germline ends. The germline V gene encodes CDR1 SGHAT and CDR2 FQNNGV. In nucleotides, the CDR3 is TGTGCCAGCAGCGGAGGCAGGTTGAACGAGCAGTACTTC. Translated, it gives CASSGGRLNEQYF.

The chain has TRBV12-5 and TRBJ2-7; D perhaps matches TRBD1 (5 bases). The CDR3 loop spans 13 amino acids. Germline CDR1 is LGHNT and CDR2 is FRNRAP. The CDR3 sequence is CSSDGAGSYEQYF. CDR3 nucleotide sequence: TGTTCCAGTGATGGGGCCGGTTCGTACGAGCAGTACTTC.

As to this clonotype: One end of the junction is discordant with germline, which a read error may explain. The CDR3 DNA reads as TGTGCCAGCTGCTTCGCCTCACAGAATTCACCCCTCCACTTT. It translates to CASCFASQNSPLHF. The V call is TRBV7-9, the J call TRBJ1-6; unclear D gene. Germline V gene lookup returns CDR1 SEHNR and CDR2 FQNEAQ (reference sequence). CDR3 length: 14 residues.

The chain carries TRBV12-3 or TRBV12-4 and TRBJ2-5; D may be TRBD2 (5 bases). The V and J ends lost 5 bases and 5 bases respectively, with 15 bases between them. This CDR3 is 14 amino acids long. The CDR3 bases are TGTGCCAGCAGTCCCACCGGGGTTAATGAGACCCAGTACTTC. It specifies CASSPTGVNETQYF.

The sample holds a few counts of this clonotype. One base away lies a much larger clone, so this may be a sequencing read error. The rearrangement joins TRBV7-9 to TRBJ2-1; TRBD2 matches at 9 bases. The CDR3 runs 15 residues. The V gene's germline CDR1 is SEHNR and CDR2 FQNEAQ (reference sequence). The CDR3 loop reads CASSFGGGGTAEQLF. The CDR3 nucleotides read TGTGCCAGCAGCTTCGGCGGGGGGGGGACAGCTGAGCAGTTATTC. The entire variable domain, with the rest obtained from reference TRBV7-9 and TRBJ2-1, is as follows: DTGVSQNPRHKITKRGQNVTFRCDPISEHNRLYWYRQTLGQGPEFLTYFQNEAQLEKSRLLSDRFSAERPKGSFSTLEIQRTEQGDSAMYLCASSFGGGGTAEQLFGPGTRLTVL.

A remark on this clonotype: One end of the junction fails to match germline, which may point to a read error. The chain carries TRBV5-1 and TRBJ1-1; TRBD1 matches at 9 bases. This CDR3 comprises 13 residues. The germline gives CDR1 SGHRS, CDR2 YFSETQ. Here the CDR3 DNA reads TGCGACAGCAGCAAGGGACAGGGAGATGGAGCTTTCTTT. Translating it yields CDSSKGQGDGAFF.

A remark on this clonotype: One junction end does not reproduce the germline sequence, and a read error may be involved. This rearrangement joins TRBV7-9 to TRBJ2-2; D call uncertain. This CDR3 contains 17 residues. Germline CDR1 is SEHNR and CDR2 is FQNEAQ (reference sequence). The CDR3: CASSFSGSAAKTGELFF. CDR3 DNA: TGTGCTAGCAGCTTTTCCGGGTCAGCCGCGAAGACCGGGGAGCTGTTTTTT.

V is TRBV5-1 and J is TRBJ2-7; 9 nucleotides align to TRBD2. This CDR3 is 18 amino acids long. CDR1 is SGHRS, CDR2 YFSETQ, per germline. CDR3 DNA sequence: TGCGTCAGAAGCTTCAGGACTAGCGTAACTGGGGGAAGCTACGAGCAGTACTTC. It is translated as CVRSFRTSVTGGSYEQYF.

V is TRBV28 and J is TRBJ2-1; the D gene is possibly TRBD2 (6 bases). Per the germline V gene, CDR1 is MDHEN and CDR2 is SYDVKM. Trimming left V 11 bases short and J 2 bases short, with 16 bases between. The CDR3 length is 14 residues. The DNA for the CDR3 is TGTGCCGACAGTCGGGACTTGGCCTACAATGAGCAGTTCTTC. Translating gives CADSRDLAYNEQFF.

Details on this clonotype: This clone may be a read error of a much larger clone one base away. The V and J genes are TRBV3-1 and TRBJ1-5; no clear D. CDR1 and CDR2 (germline): LGHDT, YNNKEL (reference sequence). The CDR3 extends over 13 amino acids. The CDR3 region has the DNA TGTGCCAGCAGCCCGGACGGAGGGCAGCCCCAGCTTTTT. Translating gives CASSPDGGQPQLF.

This clonotype has a count of ten or more. V and J are TRBV7-9 and TRBJ2-1; TRBD2 matches at 10 bases. Losses at the gene ends were 5 bases for V and 3 bases for J; bases not matched to a gene: 10. The CDR3 runs 17 residues. Germline loops: CDR1 SEHNR, CDR2 FQNEAQ (reference sequence). The CDR3 loop reads CASSRTSGQLNYNEQFF. Written as DNA, the CDR3 is TGTGCCAGCAGCCGGACTAGCGGACAACTAAACTACAATGAGCAGTTCTTC.

About this clonotype itself: One junction end does not reproduce the germline sequence, and a read error may be involved. The CDR3 is CANSPAGGPFDYEQYF. The CDR3 bases are TGTGCCAACAGCCCAGCAGGGGGCCCCTTTGACTACGAGCAGTACTTC. This rearrangement joins TRBV11-2 to TRBJ2-7; 8 bases align to TRBD1. The CDR3 runs to 16 residues. Germline loops: CDR1 SGHAT, CDR2 FQNNGV.

Turning to this clonotype: A read error may account for a junction end that differs from germline. This sequence joins TRBV28 and TRBJ1-2; a possible D gene is TRBD1 (6 bases). Germline assignment: CDR1 MDHEN and CDR2 SYDVKM. The CDR3 extends over 17 amino acids. The CDR3 loop reads CASRTGTRSGASYDYTF. In nucleotides, the CDR3 is TGTGCCAGCAGAACAGGGACGAGGAGCGGAGCGAGCTATGACTACACCTTC.

Turning to this clonotype: A junction end diverges from the germline sequence, so it may reflect a read error. This chain connects TRBV9 to TRBJ1-6, with D unclear. In germline, CDR1 is SGDLS, CDR2 YYNGEE. CDR3 length: 12 residues. CDR3 sequence: CAGSVDESPLQF. CDR3 sequence (DNA): TGTGCCGGCAGCGTAGATGAATCACCCCTCCAGTTT.

As for this clonotype: One end of the junction varies from germline; a read error may be responsible. The chain combines TRBV6-1 with TRBJ2-1, with TRBD2 as a possible D gene (5 bases). The germline CDR1 and CDR2 sequences are MNHNS and SASEGT. The CDR3 loop spans 13 amino acids. CDR3 residues: CTSSERKDNEQFF. The CDR3, as DNA: TGCACCAGCAGTGAGCGGAAAGACAATGAGCAGTTCTTC.

Details on this clonotype: A much more abundant neighbour one base away suggests this may be a read error. This chain uses TRBV28 with TRBJ2-7; D not resolved. The CDR3 runs to 15 residues. Germline CDR1 and CDR2: MDHEN and SYDVKM. The CDR3 sequence is CARSSYSRSSYELYF. Written as DNA, the CDR3 is TGTGCCAGGAGTTCTTACTCGAGGAGCTCCTACGAGCTGTACTTC.

This chain links TRBV4-2 with TRBJ2-2, with unresolved D. Germline V gives CDR1 LGHNA, CDR2 YNFKEQ. V lost 8 bases to trimming and J lost 9 bases, with 16 bases between them. The CDR3 contains 13 residues. CDR3 protein: CASQDQVGWELFF. The CDR3 DNA sequence: TGTGCCAGCCAAGATCAGGTGGGATGGGAGCTGTTTTTT.

To note about this clonotype: The conserved closing phenylalanine or tryptophan is absent in this CDR3, likely reflecting a read error. The chain is built from TRBV7-9 and TRBJ2-1; TRBD1 might be the D (6 bases). Germline CDR1 SEHNR, CDR2 FQNEAQ (reference sequence). The CDR3 is made up of 11 amino acids. V was pared by 5 bases and J by 12 bases, with 11 bases between. The CDR3 region has the DNA TGTGCCAGCAGCCGGACAGATGGGCAGTTCTCC. Its translation is CASSRTDGQFS.

With respect to this clonotype: One junction end does not reproduce the germline sequence, and a read error may be involved. The V and J genes are TRBV12-3 or TRBV12-4 and TRBJ1-1, with D possibly TRBD1 on 5 matching bases. The CDR3 runs 14 residues. CDR3 DNA sequence: TGTGCCAGCAGTTCGGCAGACAGCAATACTGAAGCCTTCTTT. Translating gives CASSSADSNTEAFF.

About this clonotype itself: A junction end diverges from the germline sequence, so it may reflect a read error. The V gene is TRBV11-2, the J gene TRBJ1-2; no reliable D call. The germline CDR1 and CDR2 sequences are SGHAT and FQNNGV. The CDR3 consists of 13 residues. In nucleotides, the CDR3 is TGTGCCAGCAGCTTAACGAGAGTATCTGGCTATACTTTC. Its translation is CASSLTRVSGYTF.

Of note for this clonotype: An end of the junction differs from the germline gene, which may be a read error. The chain recombines TRBV24-1 with TRBJ2-5; D is uncertain. Germline loops: CDR1 KGHDR, CDR2 SFDVKD. The CDR3 length is 13 residues. CDR3 in amino acids: CTTCMGAQETQYF. The CDR3 coding sequence is TGTACCACCTGTATGGGCGCCCAAGAGACCCAGTACTTC.

Comment on this clonotype: The missing conserved phenylalanine or tryptophan at the end of this CDR3 makes a read error likely. This chain joins TRBV29-1 and TRBJ2-2; D perhaps matches TRBD2 (5 bases). There are 14 residues in the CDR3. Germline V lookup: CDR1 SQVTM, CDR2 ANQGSEA. In DNA form, the CDR3 reads TGCGGCGTCCTCGGTCCAGGACCCACCGGGGAACTGTTTTAT. Its translation: CGVLGPGPTGELFY.

Regarding this clonotype: A much more abundant neighbour one base away suggests this may be a read error. The chain carries TRBV18 and TRBJ1-5; possible D gene TRBD1, 5 bases. The germline gives CDR1 KGHSH, CDR2 LQKENI. V was cut by 4 bases and J by 11 bases, with 15 bases left in between. CDR3 length equals 13 residues. The CDR3, as DNA: TGTGCCAGCTCACGTCAGGGTAGGGAGTCCCAGCATTTT. Translating gives CASSRQGRESQHF.